This T cell receptor (beta chain) was recorded in a study of blood T cells in healthy people across ages. Study outcomes and limitations: Long-lived donors exceeded aged donors in naive CD4+ cells and diversity.

Healthy Caucasian individuals from Russia aged roughly 6 to 90 served as donors. In each sample, at least 6 million PBMCs were isolated. The CDR3 length is 11 residues. With 5 bases removed from V and 0 bases from J, the gap between germline ends came to 5 bases. Per the germline V gene, CDR1 is DFQATT and CDR2 is SNEGSKA (reference sequence). This clonotype was observed a handful of times. No antigen is known for it. Through a sample-barcoded 5' primer and a J-beta primer mix, a second PCR was run for 7 to 11 cycles. Each cDNA was tagged by a template-switch adaptor containing 12 random nucleotides. In TCRdb, the 5' RACE reads were re-called with MiXCR into one record per CDR3 protein. The table has about 640,000 distinct CDR3 sequences, about 30% seen once.

This receptor was taken from a woman older than 75 in good health. The chain uses TRBV20-1 and TRBJ2-7; D unresolved. The specimen was blood. CDR3 region: CSAASSYEQYF. CDR3 coding DNA: TGCAGTGCTGCGTCCTCCTACGAGCAGTACTTC.